This entry is about one T cell receptor (beta chain). In this sample, this clone turned up once. Which antigen it targets is not known. No qualities accompany the bases; no much larger clone lies one base away. The cohort was made up of approximately 670 healthy bone marrow donors. At the time of sampling, all cohort members were nominally healthy, though unrecorded immune exposures were likely present. The donor was CMV seropositive and was included in the group of 250 to 300 seropositive cohort members. Each donor provided a peripheral blood sample, and peripheral blood mononuclear cells were used for TCR beta sequencing. The Qiagen DNeasy Blood Extraction Kit was used to extract genomic DNA from the blood cell samples. This sample was taken from a study of cytomegalovirus exposure and HLA in healthy donors (dated by TCRdb to between 2016 and 2019). In terms of the full investigation: An earlier analysis of a few hundred of the donors reported under 300 Gb of sequence data and approximately 120 million unique TCR beta sequences obtained from 180 million or so T cells. Every discovery cohort repertoire had been produced on one sequencing platform. Typing coverage differed by locus: A, B, C, DRB1 and DQB1 were typed in roughly 620-630 donors, DQA1 in about 500, DPA1 in around 600, and DPB1 in just under 490. Roughly five DR-DQ haplotypes were handled as single units for association and clustering because linkage in the cohort was strong. The study aimed to test whether cataloging public T cell receptors could reveal signatures of past pathogen exposure. The genetic ancestry cluster associated with self-reported Caucasian donors included about four fifths of the approximately 430 genotyped donors. In a later genetic analysis, genome-wide SNP genotypes for about three fifths of the 666 donors were used, and that subset was treated as a discovery cohort. In an earlier analysis of roughly 540 of the donors, high-throughput TCR beta sequencing was used to judge whether each TCR beta V gene segment behaved as functional or pseudogenic. Donor age, sex, ethnicity and CMV serostatus were compiled together with the repertoire data. On average, over 200,000 unique TCR beta nucleotide sequences were sequenced per donor among roughly 430 genotyped donors of the cohort, with about 19% of those sequences being non-productive. To predict cytomegalovirus infection status, the study combined high-throughput TCR immunosequencing, statistical association of individual TCRs with disease status, and machine learning. To study patterns of TCR occurrence, a later analysis re-analyzed previously published TCR beta repertoires from several hundred donors and added high-resolution HLA genotyping. HLA typing covered class I and class II loci at four-digit resolution. The T cell repertoires of several hundred subjects were profiled by immunosequencing and related to cytomegalovirus serostatus. An early release covering 500 to 750 HLA-typed donors comprised about 300 gigabases of sequencing data and around 86 million unique TCR sequences. In addition to the first cohort of 666 subjects, a separate validation cohort of over 90 different subjects was used. In the later analysis, no new phenotypic data were used to find candidate immune exposures; instead, reliance was placed on TCR beta sequences and their occurrence across donors.

For this chain, trimming is 5 bases at the V end and 8 bases at the J end, and the number of junction bases without a gene match is 7. CDR1 and CDR2 are read off the germline V gene as SGHVS and FNYEAQ. From its cysteine to its phenylalanine, the CDR3 spans 13 amino acids. The sequence is cut down to CDR3 DNA, 39 bases in frame from base 1. The investigation overall reported the following: The authors suggested that the approach could potentially be extended to other disease states and immunological phenotypes. Across donors, most TCR sequences were observed very rarely, whereas some public TCRs were present in many individuals. A later analysis found that TCR association rates varied across HLA loci, with DRB1 alleles showing the most associated TCRs and HLA-C alleles the fewest. HLA typing was unavailable for some donors at each locus, so association tests used only the typed subset. In an earlier analysis of 500 to 650 of the donors, most TCR beta V segments appeared in productive rearrangements about 87% or about 30% of the time, broadly matching IMGT annotations. In a later genetic analysis, fewer N-insertions in productive TCRs were reported among donors in an Asian-associated ancestry cluster than the roughly 640-donor mean. This cohort had only TCR beta chains sequenced, and the lack of alpha or paired-chain data limited which features could be detected. A later analysis found that most CMV-associated TCR beta chains appeared HLA-restricted, with HLA associations seemingly driven largely by CMV exposure. In a later analysis, HLA-associated TCR beta chains showed more clonal expansion and lower generation probabilities than non-associated chains that were equally common. Because the 87-base-pair reads could not distinguish some IMGT-functional V segments, including TRBV6-2 and TRBV6-3, those segments were excluded. Presence/absence analyses assumed roughly uniform sequencing depth across donors, an assumption that may not hold. Correlated functional status among segregating V segments might reflect linkage disequilibrium, but an unknown experimental factor could not be ruled out. In vitro tests confirmed that three of the cytomegalovirus-associated TCR beta chains recognize cytomegalovirus antigens. Approximately 18 rarely observed V segments, including chromosome 9 orphons, were excluded from the earlier analysis of several hundred of the donors because counts were too low. CMV serostatus was the only immune exposure information available for the cohort. A further reported finding was that TCR beta sequences accurately predicted the HLA-A and HLA-B alleles for most subjects in the first cohort. In the study, 164 TCR beta chains were listed as associated with cytomegalovirus. An association between a missense DCLRE1C variant and V-gene and J-gene trimming of TCR beta chains was found in a later genetic analysis and replicated in an independent cohort. The classifier was reported to diagnose cytomegalovirus status with high specificity and sensitivity in both the original cohort and the validation cohort. When HLA alleles, especially DR and DQ, strongly co-occurred, TCR associations were difficult to assign to individual alleles. At a false discovery rate of 0.05, a later analysis linked 16,951 TCR beta sequences to specific HLA alleles. A cluster of highly shared sequence variants was judged likely to be a technical artifact of the sequencing pipeline. Several of the top co-occurrence clusters appeared to be linked to parvovirus B19, influenza, CMV and Epstein-Barr virus, according to a later analysis.

The protocol used for the library was the immunoSEQ multiplex PCR assay. A mixture of 60 forward primers for TCR Vbeta segments and 13 reverse primers for TCR Jbeta segments was used in the multiplex PCR. A multiplex PCR assay on genomic DNA amplified the CDR3 region of rearranged TCR beta genes. The Illumina HiSeq System was used to sequence the amplified TCR beta libraries as 87-base-pair reads. From the authors' description of their analysis: A later analysis counted some 74 million unique TCR beta chains across the 550 to 700 repertoires, and roughly 11 million of these chains were shared by at least two donors. A nearest-neighbor algorithm error-corrected the raw reads and collapsed the reads into unique sequences, merging closely related sequences to remove PCR and sequencing errors. Alignment of CDR3 sequences to IMGT reference sequences was used to assign V, D and J gene segments. For a sequence to be retained, a match of at least six nucleotides was required to both a V gene segment and a J gene segment. Rearrangements were classified as productive when the CDR3 lacked stop codons and remained in frame with V and J, and all other rearrangements were classified as non-productive. Following IMGT convention, CDR3 was defined as the stretch from the second conserved V-encoded cysteine to the conserved J-encoded phenylalanine. The earlier analysis of some 550 of the donors excluded any sequence lacking an unambiguous match to a single V gene segment. An earlier analysis of some 610 of the donors called V segments functional above 56.7% productive rearrangements and segregating when the between-donor standard deviation exceeded 5%. A statistical classification framework was developed to diagnose cytomegalovirus status using the catalog of TCR beta chain sequences. V and J gene assignment, in a later analysis, came from comparing TCR nucleotide sequences with IMGT/GENE-DB human TR gene sequences. Using the TCRdist pipeline, a later analysis assigned CDR3 sequences along with most-parsimonious VDJ recombination scenarios. In a later analysis, each TCR beta chain was defined by its CDR3 amino acid sequence together with its V-gene family, and reads lacking a unique V-gene family were excluded. As a way to deal with suspected cross-contamination and a sequencing artifact, a later analysis dropped hundreds of nucleotide sequences that were highly shared and had low generation probability. In a later analysis, a clonal expansion index for each public chain was calculated from normalized within-repertoire ranks of inferred template counts. Generation probabilities in a later analysis came from a VDJ recombination model fitted to out-of-frame rearrangements, and those results were checked against IGoR. In a later analysis, hypergeometric tests were used to score TCR-TCR, TCR-HLA and TCR-CMV co-occurrence, with a repertoire-size bias correction applied to TCR pairs. False discovery rates were estimated in a later analysis by permuting HLA or CMV assignments 20 times. A later analysis grouped co-occurring TCRs with DBSCAN, adding TCRdist sequence similarity when clustering within HLA-allele-positive subsets. For co-occurrence clustering, repertoires with fewer than 30,000 or more than 120,000 public chains were excluded, along with about five repertoires with anomalous nucleotide sharing. The table comes from immuneACCESS by way of TCRdb, which keeps in-frame sequences with V and J called. Part of the clones is missing from these tables; in studies checked, under half for an unresolved V gene and the rest for unknown reasons. The D gene and trimming were derived from the DNA, and the V and J assignments and clone size from that table. Recorded for this sample are roughly 140,000 clones; approximately 78% of them occurred a single time. Jointly, the top ten make up about 2.2% of the sample.

The rearrangement joined TRBV7-6 to TRBJ1-2; 8 bases in the middle match TRBD1. The source material was PBMCs. The sequence was obtained from a woman younger than 30 in good health and CMV-seropositive. The sequence in DNA is TGTGCCAGCAGCGCGACAGGGGCGGAAGGCTACACCTTC. It encodes CASSATGAEGYTF.